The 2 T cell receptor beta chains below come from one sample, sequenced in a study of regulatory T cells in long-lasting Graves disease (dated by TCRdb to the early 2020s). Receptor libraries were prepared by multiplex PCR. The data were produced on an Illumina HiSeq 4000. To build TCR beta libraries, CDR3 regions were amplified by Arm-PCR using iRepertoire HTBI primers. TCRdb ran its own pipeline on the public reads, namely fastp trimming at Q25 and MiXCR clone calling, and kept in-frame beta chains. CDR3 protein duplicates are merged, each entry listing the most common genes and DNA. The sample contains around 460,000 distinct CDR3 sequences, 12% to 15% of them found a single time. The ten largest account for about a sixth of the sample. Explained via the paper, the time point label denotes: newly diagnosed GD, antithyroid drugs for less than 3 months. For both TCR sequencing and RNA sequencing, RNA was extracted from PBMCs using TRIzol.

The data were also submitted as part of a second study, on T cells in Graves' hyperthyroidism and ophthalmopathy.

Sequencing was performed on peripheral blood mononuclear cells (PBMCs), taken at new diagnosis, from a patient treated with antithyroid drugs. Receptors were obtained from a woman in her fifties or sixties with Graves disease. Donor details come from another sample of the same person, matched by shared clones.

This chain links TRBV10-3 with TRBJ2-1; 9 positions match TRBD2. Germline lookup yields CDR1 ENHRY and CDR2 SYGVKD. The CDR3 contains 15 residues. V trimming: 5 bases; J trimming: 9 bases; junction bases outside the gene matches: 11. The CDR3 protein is CAISSREGHLSEQFF. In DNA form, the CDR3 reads TGTGCCATCAGTTCGCGGGAGGGACACCTGAGTGAGCAGTTCTTC.

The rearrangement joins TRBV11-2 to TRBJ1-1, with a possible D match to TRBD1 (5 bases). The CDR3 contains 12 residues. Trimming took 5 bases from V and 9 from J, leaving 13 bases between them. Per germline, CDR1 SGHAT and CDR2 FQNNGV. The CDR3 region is CASSRVGAKAFF. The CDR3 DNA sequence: TGTGCCAGCAGCCGAGTAGGGGCGAAAGCTTTCTTT.